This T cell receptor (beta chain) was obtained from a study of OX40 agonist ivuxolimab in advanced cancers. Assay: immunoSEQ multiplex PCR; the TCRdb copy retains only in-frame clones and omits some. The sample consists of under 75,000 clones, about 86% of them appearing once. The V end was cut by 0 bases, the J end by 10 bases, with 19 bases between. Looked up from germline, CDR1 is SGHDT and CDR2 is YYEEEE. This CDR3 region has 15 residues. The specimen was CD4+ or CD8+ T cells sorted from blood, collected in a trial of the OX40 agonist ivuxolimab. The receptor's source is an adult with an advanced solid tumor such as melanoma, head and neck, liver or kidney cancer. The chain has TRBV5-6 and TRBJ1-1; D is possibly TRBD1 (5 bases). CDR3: CASSLVGGGSSGAFF. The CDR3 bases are TGTGCCAGCAGCTTGGTTGGGGGAGGGTCGTCCGGAGCTTTCTTT.